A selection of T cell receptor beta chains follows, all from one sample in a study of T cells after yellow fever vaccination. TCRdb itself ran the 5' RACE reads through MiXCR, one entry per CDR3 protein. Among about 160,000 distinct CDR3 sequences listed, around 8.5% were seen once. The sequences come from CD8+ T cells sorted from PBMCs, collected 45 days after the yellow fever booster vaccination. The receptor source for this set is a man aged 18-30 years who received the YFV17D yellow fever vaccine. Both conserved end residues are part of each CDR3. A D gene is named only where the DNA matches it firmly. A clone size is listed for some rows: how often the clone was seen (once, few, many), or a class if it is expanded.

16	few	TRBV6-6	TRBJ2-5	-	CASTPFSGEDQETQYF	TGTGCCAGCACGCCGTTTAGCGGCGAAGATCAAGAGACCCAGTACTTC
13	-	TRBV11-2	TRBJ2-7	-	CASSLGSVGEQYF	TGTGCCAGCAGCTTAGGCAGCGTAGGCGAGCAGTACTTC
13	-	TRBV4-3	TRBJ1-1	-	CASSQVGGQDAFF	TGCGCCAGCAGCCAAGTCGGGGGGCAGGATGCTTTCTTT
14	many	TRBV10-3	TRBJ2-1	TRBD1	CAISDGQGNNEQFF	TGTGCCATCAGTGACGGACAGGGAAACAATGAGCAGTTCTTC
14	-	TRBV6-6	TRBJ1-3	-	CASSFPSSGNTIYF	TGTGCCAGCAGTTTCCCTAGCTCTGGAAACACCATATATTTT
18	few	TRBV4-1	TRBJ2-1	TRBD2	CASSHPADSGGSYNEQFF	TGCGCCAGCAGCCACCCCGCGGATAGCGGGGGGAGTTACAATGAGCAGTTCTTC
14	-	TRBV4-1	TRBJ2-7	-	CASSPNPGTYEQYF	TGCGCCAGCAGCCCGAACCCGGGGACCTACGAGCAGTACTTC
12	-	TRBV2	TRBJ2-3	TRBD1	CADRASTDTQYF	TGTGCCGACAGGGCTAGCACAGATACGCAGTATTTT
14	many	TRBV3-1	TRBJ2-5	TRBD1	CASSPRDSQETQYF	TGTGCCAGCAGCCCACGGGACAGCCAAGAGACCCAGTACTTC
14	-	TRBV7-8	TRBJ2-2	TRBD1	CASSFQGAAGELFF	TGTGCCAGCAGCTTCCAGGGGGCTGCCGGGGAGCTGTTTTTT
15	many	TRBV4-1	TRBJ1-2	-	CASSQVFREGYGYTF	TGCGCCAGCAGCCAAGTTTTCAGGGAGGGCTATGGCTACACCTTC
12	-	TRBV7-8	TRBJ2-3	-	CASSLAGVTQYF	TGTGCCAGCAGCTTAGCGGGGGTTACGCAGTATTTT
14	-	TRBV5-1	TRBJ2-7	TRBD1	CASETGTGGDEQYF	TGCGCCAGCGAAACCGGGACAGGGGGCGACGAGCAGTACTTC
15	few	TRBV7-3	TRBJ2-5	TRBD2	CASSPSGGEQETQYF	TGTGCCAGCAGCCCCTCCGGGGGGGAGCAAGAGACCCAGTACTTC
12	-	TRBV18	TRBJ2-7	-	CQQLKGPLEQYF	TGTCAACAGCTCAAGGGACCCTTGGAGCAGTACTTC
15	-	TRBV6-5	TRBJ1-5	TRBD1	CASRSTGRSNQPQHF	TGTGCCAGCAGGTCGACAGGGAGAAGCAATCAGCCCCAGCATTTT